The 2 T cell receptor beta chains below were found in one sample sequenced in a study of cytomegalovirus exposure and HLA in healthy donors. A multiplex PCR was run with 60 Vbeta primers and 13 Jbeta primers. Libraries were prepared by immunoSEQ multiplex PCR; TCRdb keeps only in-frame clonotypes and omits some of them. The data hold some 190,000 clones, with 65% to 75% observed a single time. Sequencing used PBMCs. These receptors were obtained from a man between 25 and 39 years old in good health and CMV-seropositive.

Points on this clone: One junction end does not reproduce the germline sequence, and a read error may be involved. CDR3 DNA: TGTGCTAGCAGCCCTCCGGGACAGACCCCCCCCGATAGCAATCAGCCCCAGCATTTT. It translates to CASSPPGQTPPDSNQPQHF. The chain links TRBV7-7 to TRBJ1-5; 7 positions agree with TRBD1. Per the germline V gene, CDR1 is SSHAT and CDR2 is FNYEAQ (reference sequence). The CDR3 is 19 amino acids.

V usage is TRBV5-6 and J usage is TRBJ1-2; D possibly corresponds to TRBD1 (5 bases). CDR1 is SGHDT, CDR2 YYEEEE, per germline. This CDR3 has 14 amino acids. The V gene lost 0 bases and the J gene lost 2 bases, with 8 bases spanning the gap. DNA of the CDR3: TGTGCCAGCAGCTTGGGACAGTTGAACTATGGCTACACCTTC. It yields the protein CASSLGQLNYGYTF.